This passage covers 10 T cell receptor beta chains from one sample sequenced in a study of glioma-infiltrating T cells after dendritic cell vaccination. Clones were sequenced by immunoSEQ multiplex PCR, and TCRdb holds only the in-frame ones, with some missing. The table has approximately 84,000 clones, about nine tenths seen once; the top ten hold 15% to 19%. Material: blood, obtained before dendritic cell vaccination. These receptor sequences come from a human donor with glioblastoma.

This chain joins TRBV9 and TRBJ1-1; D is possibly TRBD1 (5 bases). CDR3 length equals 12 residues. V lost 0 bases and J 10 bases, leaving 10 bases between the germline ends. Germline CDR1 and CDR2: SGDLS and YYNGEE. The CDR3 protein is CASSVGGGLAFF. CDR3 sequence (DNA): TGTGCCAGCAGCGTAGGGGGGGGGTTAGCTTTCTTT. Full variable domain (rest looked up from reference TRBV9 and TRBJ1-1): DSGVTQTPKHLITATGQRVTLRCSPRSGDLSVYWYQQSLDQGLQFLIQYYNGEERAKGNILERFSAQQFPDLHSELNLSSLELGDSALYFCASSVGGGLAFFGQGTRLTVV.

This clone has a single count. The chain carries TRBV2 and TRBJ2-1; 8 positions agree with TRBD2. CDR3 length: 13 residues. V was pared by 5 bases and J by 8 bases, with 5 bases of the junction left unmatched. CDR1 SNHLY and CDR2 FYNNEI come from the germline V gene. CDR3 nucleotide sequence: TGTGCCAGCAGTTGGAGCGGGAGCGATGAGCAGTTCTTC. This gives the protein CASSWSGSDEQFF.

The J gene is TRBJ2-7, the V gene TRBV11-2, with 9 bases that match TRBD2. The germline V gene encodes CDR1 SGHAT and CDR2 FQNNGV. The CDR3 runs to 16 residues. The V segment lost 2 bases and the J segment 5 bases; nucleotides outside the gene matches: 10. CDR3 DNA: TGTGCCAGCAGCTTATATTCGGTGGGCGGGGGGGACGAGCAGTACTTC. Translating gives CASSLYSVGGGDEQYF.

In DNA form, the CDR3 reads TGTGCCAGTAGCGCTGGACAGGGCTACGAGCAGTACTTC. Translating gives CASSAGQGYEQYF. V gene TRBV19 combines with J gene TRBJ2-7; 8 bases are a match to TRBD1. V shed 6 bases and J 3 bases; nucleotides not matched to a gene: 4. This CDR3 spans 13 amino acids. Per the germline V gene, CDR1 is LNHDA and CDR2 is SQIVND (reference sequence).

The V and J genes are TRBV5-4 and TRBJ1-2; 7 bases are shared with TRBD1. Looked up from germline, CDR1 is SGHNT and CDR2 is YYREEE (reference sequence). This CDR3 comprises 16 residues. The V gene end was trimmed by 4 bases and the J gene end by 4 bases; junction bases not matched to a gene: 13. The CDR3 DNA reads TGTGCCAGCAGCCCCCCTGGGACAGTCCCCAGCTATGGCTACACCTTC. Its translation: CASSPPGTVPSYGYTF.

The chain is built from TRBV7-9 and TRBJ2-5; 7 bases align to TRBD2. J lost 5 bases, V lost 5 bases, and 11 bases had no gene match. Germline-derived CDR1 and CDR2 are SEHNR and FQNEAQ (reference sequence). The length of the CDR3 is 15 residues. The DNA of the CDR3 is TGTGCCAGCAGCACCCTGGGCCTAGCGGAGGAGACCCAGTACTTC. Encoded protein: CASSTLGLAEETQYF.

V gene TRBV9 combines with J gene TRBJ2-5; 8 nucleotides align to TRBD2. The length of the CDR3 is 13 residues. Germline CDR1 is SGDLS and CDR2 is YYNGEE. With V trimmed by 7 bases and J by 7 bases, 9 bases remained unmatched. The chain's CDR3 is CASGGLAYGTQYF. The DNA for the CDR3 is TGTGCCAGCGGCGGACTAGCCTATGGGACCCAGTACTTC.

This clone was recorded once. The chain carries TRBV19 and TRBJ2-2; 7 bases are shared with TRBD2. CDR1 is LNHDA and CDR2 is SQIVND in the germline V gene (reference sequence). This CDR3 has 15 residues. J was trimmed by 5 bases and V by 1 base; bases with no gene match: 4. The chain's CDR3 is CASSIAQGGTGELFF. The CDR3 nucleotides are TGTGCCAGTAGTATAGCCCAGGGAGGGACCGGGGAGCTGTTTTTT.

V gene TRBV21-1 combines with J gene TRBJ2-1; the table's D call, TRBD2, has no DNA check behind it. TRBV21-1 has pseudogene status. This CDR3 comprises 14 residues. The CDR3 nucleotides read TGTGCCAGCAGGCCGGGACTAGCGCACAATGAGCAGTTCTTC. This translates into CASRPGLAHNEQFF.

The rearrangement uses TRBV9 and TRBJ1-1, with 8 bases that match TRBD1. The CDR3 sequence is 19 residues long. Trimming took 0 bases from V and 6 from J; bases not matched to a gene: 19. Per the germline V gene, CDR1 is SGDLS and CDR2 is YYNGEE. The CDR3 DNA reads TGTGCCAGCAGCGTAGTACTTGGGATAGGACAGGGCCGGGGCGCTGAAGCTTTCTTT. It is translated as CASSVVLGIGQGRGAEAFF. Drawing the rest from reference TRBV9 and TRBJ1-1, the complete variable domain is DSGVTQTPKHLITATGQRVTLRCSPRSGDLSVYWYQQSLDQGLQFLIQYYNGEERAKGNILERFSAQQFPDLHSELNLSSLELGDSALYFCASSVVLGIGQGRGAEAFFGQGTRLTVV.